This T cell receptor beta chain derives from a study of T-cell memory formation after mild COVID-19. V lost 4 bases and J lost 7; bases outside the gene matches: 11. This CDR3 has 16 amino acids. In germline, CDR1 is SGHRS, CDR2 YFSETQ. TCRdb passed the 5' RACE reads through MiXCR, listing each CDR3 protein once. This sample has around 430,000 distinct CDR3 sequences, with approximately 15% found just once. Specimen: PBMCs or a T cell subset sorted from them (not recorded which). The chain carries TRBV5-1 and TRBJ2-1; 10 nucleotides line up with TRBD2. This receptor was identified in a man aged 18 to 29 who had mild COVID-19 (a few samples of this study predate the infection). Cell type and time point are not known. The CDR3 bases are TGCGCCAGCAGCGCCTTCACTAGCGGGGCTGGAAATGAGCAGTTCTTC. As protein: CASSAFTSGAGNEQFF. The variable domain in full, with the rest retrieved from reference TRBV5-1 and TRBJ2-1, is KAGVTQTPRYLIKTRGQQVTLSCSPISGHRSVSWYQQTPGQGLQFLFEYFSETQRNKGNFPGRFSGRQFSNSRSEMNVSTLELGDSALYLCASSAFTSGAGNEQFFGPGTRLTVL.